Listed here are 25 T cell receptor beta chains from one sample, sequenced in a study of control samples from healthy donors and cancer patients. This table comes from immunoSEQ multiplex PCR, and its TCRdb copy is limited to in-frame clones, with some not included. The sample has 200,000 or so clones, over 80% seen once. Source material: blood. The receptors stem from a man aged 25-45 years in good health.

The chain employs TRBV6-1 and TRBJ2-1; D is uncertain. This CDR3 region has 16 residues. CDR1 is MNHNS, CDR2 SASEGT, per germline. Trimming took off 6 bases at V and 3 bases at J, with 18 bases between the two ends. The CDR3 region is CASREPSVRYYNEQFF. DNA of the CDR3: TGTGCCAGCAGAGAACCATCGGTGAGGTACTACAATGAGCAGTTCTTC.

The rearrangement links TRBV19 to TRBJ1-2; perhaps TRBD1 as D (5 bases). V was trimmed by 5 bases and J by 5 bases, leaving 12 bases between them. The CDR3 has 13 amino acids. Germline assignment: CDR1 LNHDA and CDR2 SQIVND (reference sequence). The chain's CDR3 is CASSSRQQYGYTF. In DNA form, the CDR3 reads TGTGCCAGTAGTTCCCGACAGCAATATGGCTACACCTTC.

The rearrangement uses TRBV6-6 and TRBJ1-4; 10 nucleotides agree with TRBD1. Germline V gives CDR1 MNHNY, CDR2 SVGAGI (reference sequence). The trim removed 5 bases at V and 8 bases at J, leaving 14 bases unmatched. The CDR3 has 17 amino acids. In nucleotides, the CDR3 is TGTGCCAGCAGTGGATCATATGCCGGGACAGGGGAGGAAAAACTGTTTTTT. As protein: CASSGSYAGTGEEKLFF.

About this clone: Other DNA sequences within the sample encode an identical CDR3. This rearrangement joins TRBV12-5 to TRBJ2-1; TRBD2 agrees at 9 bases. CDR3 size: 16 residues. V was pared by 5 bases and J by 8 bases, with 13 bases of the junction left unmatched. Germline values: CDR1 LGHNT, CDR2 FRNRAP. CDR3 DNA: TGTGCTAGTGGTCTCGGGGCAGCGGGGGGTAGGGATGAGCAGTTCTTC. This gives the protein CASGLGAAGGRDEQFF.

The chain has TRBV29-1 and TRBJ1-1; possibly TRBD1 for D (6 bases). Trimming cost V 6 bases and J 1 base, with 9 bases left between them. CDR3 length: 12 residues. CDR1 and CDR2 (germline): SQVTM, ANQGSEA. The DNA for the CDR3 is TGCAGCGTCAAGGGGGGGAACACTGAAGCTTTCTTT. Translating it yields CSVKGGNTEAFF.

The chain is built from TRBV19 and TRBJ1-2, with TRBD1 as a possible D gene (5 bases). Germline lookup yields CDR1 LNHDA and CDR2 SQIVND (reference sequence). The length of the CDR3 is 14 residues. Trimming took 7 bases from V and 3 from J, leaving 15 bases between them. The CDR3 coding sequence is TGTGCCAGTACCGAATACCGGGGCGACTATGGCTACACCTTC. It translates to CASTEYRGDYGYTF.

This rearrangement joins TRBV5-5 to TRBJ1-5; TRBD1 aligns across 7 bases. Germline V lookup: CDR1 SGHKS, CDR2 YYEKEE (reference sequence). Trimming at V came to 5 bases and at J to 4 bases, leaving 9 bases not matched to a gene. The CDR3 has 15 amino acids. Here the CDR3 reads CASSRDSGPNQPQHF. The CDR3, as DNA: TGTGCCAGCAGTAGGGACAGCGGGCCAAATCAGCCCCAGCATTTT.

This clone has only one observation. The V and J genes are TRBV11-2 and TRBJ2-5; the D gene is possibly TRBD1 (6 bases). The germline V and J ends were trimmed by 5 bases and 1 base, with 11 bases remaining between them. Germline values: CDR1 SGHAT, CDR2 FQNNGV. This CDR3 comprises 14 residues. The CDR3 DNA is TGTGCCAGCAGCCCGGGGACACCCCAAGAGACCCAGTACTTC. Translation: CASSPGTPQETQYF. The full variable domain, in which reference TRBV11-2 and TRBJ2-5 provide the parts outside the CDR3, is EAGVAQSPRYKIIEKRQSVAFWCNPISGHATLYWYQQILGQGPKLLIQFQNNGVVDDSQLPKDRFSAERLKGVDSTLKIQPAKLEDSAVYLCASSPGTPQETQYFGPGTRLLVL.

The rearrangement links TRBV18 to TRBJ2-1; D is possibly TRBD1 (5 bases). The V gene's germline CDR1 is KGHSH and CDR2 LQKENI. Trimming cost V 1 base and J 7 bases, with 17 bases left between them. The CDR3 is 16 amino acids. The CDR3 DNA is TGTGCCAGCTCACCACAGGCTTCAGGGCGATTAAATGAGCAGTTCTTC. Protein: CASSPQASGRLNEQFF.

The chain recombines TRBV7-9 with TRBJ1-1, with D possibly matching TRBD1 (5 bases). Germline CDR1 and CDR2: SEHNR and FQNEAQ (reference sequence). CDR3 length: 11 amino acids. Trimming took off 10 bases at V and 5 bases at J, with 11 bases between the two ends. The CDR3 DNA reads as TGTGCCACGTTCGGGGGGACTGAAGCTTTCTTT. It encodes CATFGGTEAFF.

The rearrangement uses TRBV7-9 and TRBJ1-5; the D is unclear. Germline CDR1 is SEHNR and CDR2 is FQNEAQ (reference sequence). The CDR3 is 14 amino acids. The V and J ends lost 4 bases and 10 bases respectively, with 17 bases between them. CDR3 in amino acids: CASSYIGVDTPQHF. The CDR3 DNA is TGTGCCAGCAGCTACATCGGGGTTGACACACCCCAGCATTTT.

As to this clone: Within the sample, other DNA sequences also encode this same CDR3. The rearrangement uses TRBV3-1 (or the pseudogene TRBV3-2) and TRBJ1-3; no clear D. From germline, CDR1 is LGHDT and CDR2 YNNKEL (reference sequence). The CDR3 loop spans 14 amino acids. Trimming pared 4 bases from V and 0 bases from J, leaving 7 bases between. The CDR3 DNA reads TGTGCCAGCAGCCCGATATCCTCTGGAAACACCATATATTTT. It translates to CASSPISSGNTIYF.

The chain joins TRBV24-1 to TRBJ1-5; no clear D. V gave up 0 bases and J gave up 6 bases, with 23 bases separating them. Germline V CDR1 and CDR2: KGHDR, SFDVKD. This CDR3 is built from 19 residues. The DNA for the CDR3 is TGTGCCACCAGTGATTTGCCGGAAGAAGCGGACGCCGCGGGTCAGCCCCAGCATTTT. Protein sequence: CATSDLPEEADAAGQPQHF.

The chain has TRBV11-1 and TRBJ1-4; 8 bases fit TRBD1. Germline-derived CDR1 and CDR2 are SGHAT and FQDESV (reference sequence). This CDR3 has 16 amino acids. V trimming: 10 bases; J trimming: 4 bases; junction bases outside the gene matches: 14. The CDR3 DNA reads as TGTGCCACACTTCAGGGGGCGCTTCCCAATAATGAAAAACTGTTTTTT. This encodes CATLQGALPNNEKLFF.

The V and J genes are TRBV5-1 and TRBJ1-5; D is unresolved. V shed 0 bases and J shed 5 bases, with 12 bases lying between them. Per germline, CDR1 SGHRS and CDR2 YFSETQ. The length of the CDR3 is 15 residues. The CDR3 loop reads CASSLGEASHQPQHF. The CDR3 bases are TGCGCCAGCAGCTTGGGAGAGGCCAGCCATCAGCCCCAGCATTTT.

The J gene is TRBJ1-4, the V gene TRBV19; D is perhaps TRBD1 (5 bases). The CDR3 has 16 amino acids. Germline CDR1 and CDR2: LNHDA and SQIVND (reference sequence). V lost 6 bases to trimming and J lost 3 bases, with 17 bases between them. CDR3: CASSLASGTANEKLFF. The CDR3 bases are TGTGCCAGTAGCCTAGCATCGGGGACCGCTAATGAAAAACTGTTTTTT.

The gene calls are TRBV27 and TRBJ1-2; maybe TRBD1 (5 bases). Germline CDR1 and CDR2: MNHEY and SMNVEV (reference sequence). The CDR3 is 14 residues long. V lost 0 bases and J 3 bases, leaving 8 bases between the germline ends. Here the CDR3 DNA reads TGTGCCAGCAGTTTATCAGAGGGGCACTATGGCTACACCTTC. Its protein is CASSLSEGHYGYTF.

The V gene is TRBV12-5, the J gene TRBJ1-5, with D perhaps matching TRBD1 (5 bases). Germline values: CDR1 LGHNT, CDR2 FRNRAP. The CDR3 is 17 residues long. The V and J ends lost 3 bases and 11 bases respectively, with 26 bases between them. The CDR3 region has the DNA TGTGCTAGTGGTTTCGACCCAGCCCCCCCCACAGGACGGTCCCAGCATTTT. Its translation is CASGFDPAPPTGRSQHF.

This rearrangement joins TRBV5-1 to TRBJ2-3; D unclear. The CDR3 is 16 amino acids. V lost 0 bases, J lost 1 base, and 12 bases lay in between. Germline loops: CDR1 SGHRS, CDR2 YFSETQ. CDR3 loop: CASSLEAQARTDTQYF. CDR3 DNA sequence: TGCGCCAGCAGCTTGGAGGCTCAGGCGCGCACAGATACGCAGTATTTT.

This rearrangement joins TRBV19 to TRBJ2-3, with a possible D match to TRBD2 (7 bases). V was pared by 11 bases and J by 0 bases, with 15 bases between. The CDR3 length is 14 residues. Germline CDR1 LNHDA, CDR2 SQIVND (reference sequence). CDR3 nucleotides: TGTGCCTCCAGTAGGGGGGGAAGCACAGATACGCAGTATTTT. Its protein product is CASSRGGSTDTQYF.

This chain links TRBV5-4 with TRBJ1-2, with D possibly matching TRBD1 (6 bases). CDR3 length: 12 amino acids. With 9 bases removed from V and 7 bases from J, the gap between germline ends came to 16 bases. The germline gives CDR1 SGHNT, CDR2 YYREEE (reference sequence). CDR3 amino acids: CAIPQGGGGYTF. The DNA for the CDR3 is TGTGCCATACCCCAGGGAGGGGGTGGCTACACCTTC.

The chain carries TRBV10-2 and TRBJ2-1; weak D call: TRBD2 (7 bases). The CDR3 is 13 residues long. Germline loops: CDR1 WSHSY, CDR2 SAAADI. Deletions cut 4 bases from V and 10 bases from J, with 14 bases between. CDR3 nucleotides: TGCGCCAGCAGTGGAGCGGGGACATCGGAGCAGTTCTTC. Translation: CASSGAGTSEQFF.

This rearrangement joins TRBV7-2 to TRBJ1-5; TRBD1 aligns across 8 bases. J gave up 6 bases and V 2 bases, and 6 bases lay outside the gene matches. The CDR3 contains 15 residues. Per the germline V gene, CDR1 is SGHTA and CDR2 is FQGNSA. The CDR3 bases are TGTGCCAGCAGCTTAAGACAGGGGCAGGGTCAGCCCCAGCATTTT. It yields the protein CASSLRQGQGQPQHF.

The rearrangement uses TRBV2 and TRBJ1-4; TRBD1 might be the D (6 bases). This CDR3 is 16 amino acids long. CDR1 is SNHLY and CDR2 is FYNNEI in the germline V gene. Deletions cut 6 bases from V and 4 bases from J, with 18 bases between. The CDR3 sequence is CASRLGTTGSNEKLFF. The CDR3 DNA sequence: TGTGCCAGCAGGTTAGGGACCACAGGGAGTAATGAAAAACTGTTTTTT.

The chain combines TRBV7-9 with TRBJ1-6; D might be TRBD1 (6 bases). V was shortened by 5 bases and J by 7 bases, with 18 bases between the two germline ends. Germline V lookup: CDR1 SEHNR, CDR2 FQNEAQ (reference sequence). The CDR3 contains 16 residues. The CDR3 sequence is CASSQTPGRGNSPLHF. For the CDR3, the DNA is TGTGCCAGCAGCCAAACTCCAGGCAGGGGAAATTCACCCCTCCACTTT.